Described below is a single TCR beta chain sequence and its context. In its sample, this clone was seen many times. It lacks a known antigen. No much larger clone exists at a distance of one base, and base qualities are not known. TRB sequencing was run on genomic DNA with either the immunoSEQ assay at survey resolution or the hsTCRB kit. Under the source paper's analysis protocol: The immunoSEQ software handled the initial read processing, while the LymphoSeq R package was used for the repertoire analyses. Clonality was computed as 1 minus normalized Shannon entropy; Gini coefficient was also calculated for each TRB dataset. Phenotypes of unsorted samples were inferred by mapping TRB sequences from sorted subsets of the recipient or donor onto unsorted samples of the same recipient. In TCRdb, the immuneACCESS table is reduced to in-frame sequences with V and J assigned. These tables do not hold every clone; where another copy was compared, an unresolved V gene accounts for under half, and the others remain unexplained. V and J calls plus clone size are reproduced from that table; the DNA served to infer D and trimming. The sample has 20,000 to 25,000 clones on record, with no singletons. The ten largest clones add up to roughly 6.6% of the sample.

CDR3 length: 13 amino acids, cysteine to phenylalanine. CDR3 DNA is the only sequence kept; it has 39 bases, read in frame from the first base. Reading the germline V gene gives CDR1 SGHTS and CDR2 YDEGEE. V gives up 0 bases and J gives up 6 bases, and the segment between their germline ends measures 8 bases. Related bone marrow donors provided peripheral blood samples on the day of marrow donation. Peripheral blood and bone marrow mononuclear cells were isolated by Ficoll-Hypaque density centrifugation and cryopreserved. This sample was taken from a study of T cells after posttransplantation cyclophosphamide (dated by TCRdb to between 2015 and 2016). Regarding the research as a whole: The study tracked T cell repertoire reconstitution by TRB sequencing after myeloablative bone marrow transplantation using posttransplantation cyclophosphamide as GVHD prophylaxis. Samples from about 37 PTCy-treated patients and 15 to 20 related bone marrow donors of those patients were subjected to antigen receptor sequencing. Blood from every one of the 30 to 40 PTCy patients who had 1-year posttransplant specimens underwent TRB sequencing. In 3 patients, up to about 3 additional blood samples taken between 2 and 5.2 years after transplant also underwent TRB sequencing, as did pretransplant blood from a handful of patients. Because TRA and TRB clonality were tightly correlated in roughly 10 samples, subsequent TCR analyses were focused on TRB only. Public TRB sequences were compared against a database of over 3,500 sequences linked to responses to pathogens, tumor antigens, self-antigens and alloantigens.

The research as a whole found: Across about 49 patients, TRB clonality was highly associated with recipient CMV seropositivity and CMV reactivation, and PTCy diversity was similar to diversity in CNI/methotrexate controls. The TRB repertoires of T cells infiltrating skin or GI tract showed only limited overlap with the TRB repertoires of T cells in blood. Donor-recipient similarity was low at 1-2 months but increased during the first year, and donor CD8+ memory clones often dominated later blood repertoires.

Sequencing was carried out using PBMCs. The TCR comes from a woman in her sixties in good health, CMV-negative, and a related stem cell transplant donor. The chain is encoded by TRBV5-8 joined to TRBJ2-3; TRBD1 could be the D gene, as 6 bases match. The nucleotides read TGTGCCAGCAGCTTGGCGAGGGGGGATACGCAGTATTTT. The encoded protein is CASSLARGDTQYF.